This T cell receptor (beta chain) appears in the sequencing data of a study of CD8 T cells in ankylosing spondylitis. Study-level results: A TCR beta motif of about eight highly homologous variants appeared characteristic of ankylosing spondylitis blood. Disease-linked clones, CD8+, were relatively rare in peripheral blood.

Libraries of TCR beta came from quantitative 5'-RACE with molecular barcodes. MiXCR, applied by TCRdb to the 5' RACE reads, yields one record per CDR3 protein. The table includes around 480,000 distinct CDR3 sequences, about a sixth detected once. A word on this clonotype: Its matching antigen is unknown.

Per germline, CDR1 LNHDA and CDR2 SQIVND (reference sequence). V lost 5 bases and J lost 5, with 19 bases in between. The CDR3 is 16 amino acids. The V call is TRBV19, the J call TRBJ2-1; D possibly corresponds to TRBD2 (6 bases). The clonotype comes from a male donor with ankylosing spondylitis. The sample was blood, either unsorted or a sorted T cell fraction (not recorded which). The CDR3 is CASSSRIAESDNEQFF. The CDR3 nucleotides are TGTGCCAGTAGTTCCCGAATAGCGGAGTCCGACAATGAGCAGTTCTTC.